This T cell receptor (beta chain) was identified in a study of T cell repertoires in cytomegalovirus infection. Turning to the study itself: TCR beta signatures that were public indicated CMV infection and matching HLA type.

The germline CDR1 and CDR2 sequences are MNHEY and SVGAGI. The ends were cut back, 8 bases at V and 1 base at J, with 11 bases in the middle. CDR3 length equals 14 residues. TCRdb analysed the reads with MiXCR anew, one entry per CDR3 protein. The sample shows about 190,000 distinct CDR3 sequences, approximately 30% of them seen only once. The source of this sequence is a human donor in good health (CMV status not recorded). Some clones in this sample may be carry-over from other donors' samples. V and J are TRBV6-5 and TRBJ1-4; D not resolved. The material sequenced was PBMCs. In DNA, the CDR3 is TGTGCCAGCTCTGACTTGAAAACTAATGAAAAACTGTTTTTT. This encodes CASSDLKTNEKLFF.